Below, 15 T cell receptor beta chains from the same sample are listed, as sequenced in a study of beta chain features in type 1 diabetes. The whole isolated RNA underwent reverse transcription, so sequencing captured expressed TCRB transcripts. Sequencing was performed with immunoSEQ multiplex PCR; in TCRdb, only in-frame clones are kept and a portion is missing. The repertoire holds about 45,000 clones, with under 65% as singletons. Sequenced: Tregs from blood. The receptors shown here come from a young woman in good health.

The chain carries TRBV6-5 and TRBJ2-3; D may be TRBD2 (6 bases). Deletions cut 5 bases from V and 4 bases from J, with 16 bases between. This CDR3 has 15 residues. Germline CDR1 MNHEY, CDR2 SVGAGI. CDR3 coding DNA: TGTGCCAGCAGTGCTTGGGGGGAGAGGGCAGATACGCAGTATTTT. Protein sequence: CASSAWGERADTQYF.

This chain connects TRBV6-1 to TRBJ2-2; 7 bases line up with TRBD2. The CDR3 is 14 residues long. Trimming cost V 8 bases and J 6 bases; bases outside gene matches: 9. Per germline, CDR1 MNHNS and CDR2 SASEGT. CDR3 amino acids: CASQRDYGAGELFF. The CDR3 DNA is TGTGCCAGCCAACGGGACTATGGGGCCGGGGAGCTGTTTTTT.

V is TRBV29-1 and J is TRBJ2-5; D is possibly TRBD2 (5 bases). Judging by the DNA end, TRBJ2-7 fits better; the J call may be wrong. The CDR3 totals 11 residues. Germline CDR1 is SQVTM and CDR2 is ANQGSEA. The CDR3 nucleotides are TGCAGCGGTACGTCAGGACTCGAGCAGTACTTC. Protein product: CSGTSGLEQYF.

This sequence joins TRBV9 and TRBJ2-4; 11 bases fit TRBD1. CDR3 size: 15 residues. The V gene end was trimmed by 0 bases and the J gene end by 7 bases; junction bases not matched to a gene: 3. The V gene's germline CDR1 is SGDLS and CDR2 YYNGEE. CDR3 residues: CASSVEGQGGNIQYF. The DNA for the CDR3 is TGTGCCAGCAGCGTAGAGGGACAGGGGGGGAACATTCAGTACTTC.

This clone was picked up a small number of times. The chain has TRBV29-1 and TRBJ2-1; 7 nucleotides match TRBD1. V was pared by 5 bases and J by 6 bases, with 7 bases of the junction left unmatched. The CDR3 runs 13 residues. Germline loops: CDR1 SQVTM, CDR2 ANQGSEA. The CDR3 DNA is TGCAGCGTTTCTAACAGACAGGGCAATGAGCAGTTCTTC. Encoded protein: CSVSNRQGNEQFF.

The rearrangement joins TRBV7-2 to TRBJ1-1, with a weak D call TRBD1 (6 bases). Per the germline V gene, CDR1 is SGHTA and CDR2 is FQGNSA. V was trimmed by 5 bases and J by 1 base, leaving 17 bases between them. The CDR3 is 16 amino acids. The CDR3 region is CASSVGQTGGNTEAFF. CDR3 nucleotides: TGTGCCAGCAGCGTTGGACAGACCGGTGGGAACACTGAAGCTTTCTTT.

The chain is built from TRBV2 and TRBJ1-5, with TRBD1 matching 10 bases. Germline V gene data show CDR1 as SNHLY and CDR2 as FYNNEI. The CDR3 extends over 16 amino acids. The trim removed 5 bases at V and 6 bases at J, leaving 10 bases unmatched. CDR3 sequence reads: CASSNPGQGNGQPQHF. The DNA for the CDR3 is TGTGCCAGCAGTAATCCGGGACAGGGGAACGGTCAGCCCCAGCATTTT.

This chain connects TRBV7-9 to TRBJ1-1; 8 nucleotides align to TRBD1. V was pared by 3 bases and J by 8 bases, with 14 bases of the junction left unmatched. CDR3 length: 16 amino acids. Germline assignment: CDR1 SEHNR and CDR2 FQNEAQ (reference sequence). CDR3 residues: CASSLIAAAGGPEAFF. The CDR3, as DNA: TGTGCCAGCAGCTTGATCGCGGCGGCAGGGGGCCCCGAAGCTTTCTTT.

In DNA, the CDR3 is TGTGCCACGATGCCAGGGGGAAGGGGCAATCAGCCCCAGCATTTT. It translates to CATMPGGRGNQPQHF. The chain links TRBV25-1 to TRBJ1-5, with 7 bases lining up with TRBD1. The V gene's germline CDR1 is MGHDK and CDR2 SYGVNS. The V gene end was trimmed by 10 bases and the J gene end by 2 bases; junction bases not matched to a gene: 11. CDR3 size: 15 residues.

This clone was counted a single time. The V call is TRBV5-1, the J call TRBJ2-5, with TRBD2 matching 7 bases. This CDR3 spans 16 amino acids. Looked up from germline, CDR1 is SGHRS and CDR2 is YFSETQ. V was pared by 1 base and J by 2 bases, with 8 bases of the junction left unmatched. Here the CDR3 reads CASSLTSSGTQETQYF. CDR3 coding DNA: TGCGCCAGCAGCTTGACTTCTAGCGGCACTCAAGAGACCCAGTACTTC.

This chain joins TRBV9 and TRBJ2-5; 11 nucleotides match TRBD2. CDR3 length: 15 amino acids. Unmatched junction bases numbered 7, after V lost 4 bases and J lost 5 bases. Germline CDR1 is SGDLS and CDR2 is YYNGEE. Here the CDR3 DNA reads TGTGCCAGCAGCCCAGCCGGGACTAGCGGCGAGACCCAGTACTTC. The encoded protein is CASSPAGTSGETQYF.

The chain couples TRBV5-1 to TRBJ1-2, with 8 bases that match TRBD1. V lost 2 bases to trimming and J lost 4 bases; unmatched junction nucleotides: 7. The CDR3 extends over 15 amino acids. The germline gives CDR1 SGHRS, CDR2 YFSETQ. CDR3 nucleotides: TGCGCCAGCAGCTTAGGACAGGGCTTTCTCTATGGCTACACCTTC. Protein sequence: CASSLGQGFLYGYTF.

V and J are TRBV6-6 and TRBJ2-7; D gene unclear. The CDR3 contains 11 residues. Germline V gene sequence: CDR1 MNHNY, CDR2 SVGAGI (reference sequence). Trimming took 8 bases from V and 0 from J, leaving 5 bases between them. The CDR3 DNA sequence: TGTGCCAGCGGAGCCTCCTACGAGCAGTACTTC. Translating gives CASGASYEQYF.

V is TRBV29-1 and J is TRBJ2-1; 12 nucleotides agree with TRBD2. The CDR3 runs to 14 residues. V trimming: 4 bases; J trimming: 7 bases; junction bases outside the gene matches: 5. CDR1 is SQVTM, CDR2 ANQGSEA, per germline. The CDR3 loop reads CSVASSGRGNEQFF. CDR3 in DNA: TGCAGCGTTGCTTCTAGCGGGAGGGGTAATGAGCAGTTCTTC.

V gene TRBV28 combines with J gene TRBJ1-5, with 8 bases that match TRBD1. V shed 2 bases, J shed 7 bases, and the junction held 10 bases outside the gene matches. The CDR3 is 16 residues long. Germline loops: CDR1 MDHEN, CDR2 SYDVKM. The CDR3 is CASSLRTGRTRQPQHF. In DNA form, the CDR3 reads TGTGCCAGCAGTTTAAGGACAGGGCGAACACGGCAGCCCCAGCATTTT.